This TCR beta chain was retrieved from a study of cytomegalovirus exposure and HLA in healthy donors. Points from the study as a whole: For presence/absence analyses, sequencing depth was assumed to be roughly uniform across donors.

As regards this clone: The antigen is undetermined.

With 4 bases clipped from V and 3 bases from J, the junction kept 7 bases outside the gene matches. Germline V CDR1 and CDR2: SGHKS, YYEKEE (reference sequence). This CDR3 has 15 residues. With 60 Vbeta and 13 Jbeta primers, the PCR was carried out. As handled by the study authors: Per a later analysis, the number of unique TCR beta chains was 75 million to 90 million, of which some 9.9 million were shared. Profiling relied on immunoSEQ multiplex PCR, and the TCRdb table lists in-frame clones only, not all of them. V and J calls and clone size are copied from that table; D and trimming were computed from the DNA. The repertoire holds some 130,000 clones, roughly 80% seen once, with roughly 3.5% in the top ten.

The source is a woman aged 25 to 45 in good health and CMV-seropositive. The specimen sequenced was PBMCs. The chain links TRBV5-5 to TRBJ2-3; 8 positions agree with TRBD1. The CDR3 DNA sequence: TGTGCCAGCAGCAAACAGGGGGTGGGTACAGATACGCAGTATTTT. Translation gives CASSKQGVGTDTQYF.